Listed below are T cell receptor beta chains from one sample, sequenced in a study of blood T cell repertoires in COVID-19. Assay: immunoSEQ multiplex PCR; the TCRdb copy retains only in-frame clones and omits some. The table lists 60,000 to 75,000 clones, approximately 80% of them singletons. The sample taken for sequencing was peripheral blood. Receptors originate from a woman aged 45-60 years with active or convalescent COVID-19. Both conserved end residues are trimmed from each CDR3. Fields, in order: CDR3 protein, clone size, V gene. Size tells how often a clone was seen (once, few, many) or the class of an expanded clone, and some rows leave it out.

CDR3aa: ASNLVAGVREQY; abundance: -; v_gene: TRBV5-1
CDR3aa: ASSDPASGRATEQF; abundance: -; v_gene: TRBV25-1
CDR3aa: ASSSRQGRVVIYGYT; abundance: -; v_gene: TRBV5-6
CDR3aa: ASRRGQGPYSGANVLT; abundance: -; v_gene: TRBV27
CDR3aa: ASNRGQLNTGELF; abundance: -; v_gene: TRBV6-5
CDR3aa: ASSFTGTGTTEAF; abundance: -; v_gene: TRBV19
CDR3aa: ASRSGSGSDTQY; abundance: -; v_gene: TRBV7-9
CDR3aa: ASSLRQGPTSGNTIY; abundance: once; v_gene: TRBV7-6
CDR3aa: SASRRDSSYGYT; abundance: -; v_gene: TRBV20-1
CDR3aa: AWNRGQETQY; abundance: -; v_gene: TRBV30
CDR3aa: SARRQEVYT; abundance: -; v_gene: TRBV20-1
CDR3aa: ASSVDSDEQF; abundance: -; v_gene: TRBV9
CDR3aa: ASSPPSFAYEQY; abundance: -; v_gene: TRBV18
CDR3aa: ASSSLTTGTAYGYT; abundance: -; v_gene: TRBV5-8
CDR3aa: AISEQRLNTIY; abundance: -; v_gene: TRBV10-3
CDR3aa: ASETGSTNEKLF; abundance: -; v_gene: TRBV6-5
CDR3aa: ASSLGTGWNSPLH; abundance: -; v_gene: TRBV7-2
CDR3aa: ASSFRDTSTDTQY; abundance: -; v_gene: TRBV27
CDR3aa: ASSISGQETQY; abundance: -; v_gene: TRBV19
CDR3aa: ASSLVFQYQETQY; abundance: -; v_gene: TRBV7-2
CDR3aa: ASSPRTGTGTSGELF; abundance: -; v_gene: TRBV11-3
CDR3aa: ASSQFPGLAVVALPNTGELF; abundance: -; v_gene: TRBV4-3
CDR3aa: ASSPDRGSRQETQY; abundance: many; v_gene: TRBV5-4
CDR3aa: ATSGGRAGRGDTQY; abundance: -; v_gene: TRBV24-1
CDR3aa: ASSWLQGDPYNEQF; abundance: -; v_gene: TRBV5-1
CDR3aa: ASSSNGRVNTEAF; abundance: -; v_gene: TRBV27
CDR3aa: ASSYRTGGKLF; abundance: once; v_gene: TRBV7-2
CDR3aa: ACRPGGTSSLYEQY; abundance: -; v_gene: TRBV30
CDR3aa: AWAGRAGSADTQY; abundance: few; v_gene: TRBV30
CDR3aa: ASSLNGVGLGLEFYGYT; abundance: once; v_gene: TRBV7-2
CDR3aa: ASSPGIRETQY; abundance: -; v_gene: TRBV19
CDR3aa: SASPGGNTEAF; abundance: -; v_gene: TRBV20-1
CDR3aa: ASSPGTGAEAF; abundance: -; v_gene: TRBV18
CDR3aa: ASSLAGGYETQY; abundance: -; v_gene: TRBV11-2
CDR3aa: ASSYFKGNGYT; abundance: -; v_gene: TRBV6-2/TRBV6-3
CDR3aa: ASSLGQGGGYT; abundance: -; v_gene: TRBV7-2
CDR3aa: ASSQPTPSGAYNEQF; abundance: -; v_gene: TRBV4-1
CDR3aa: ASSLRRDLGPDTQY; abundance: -; v_gene: TRBV5-1
CDR3aa: ASNRGGLNTEAF; abundance: -; v_gene: TRBV9
CDR3aa: SVDPADREGYT; abundance: once; v_gene: TRBV29-1
CDR3aa: ASSHSVIAGGLMNTEAF; abundance: few; v_gene: TRBV4-1
CDR3aa: ASSILSGSTEAF; abundance: -; v_gene: TRBV19
CDR3aa: ASSQRVSGANVLT; abundance: few; v_gene: TRBV4-2
CDR3aa: ASSLGPRGPEEKLF; abundance: -; v_gene: TRBV7-9
CDR3aa: ASSPLASNTGELF; abundance: medium-sized; v_gene: TRBV7-3
CDR3aa: ASSLALTGEAF; abundance: few; v_gene: TRBV5-5
CDR3aa: ASSLGAGVAETQY; abundance: -; v_gene: TRBV7-7
CDR3aa: ASRPGLAGGGELF; abundance: -; v_gene: TRBV7-2
CDR3aa: ASSQVYSGNTGELF; abundance: few; v_gene: TRBV4-3
CDR3aa: ASSFGSRVDGYT; abundance: -; v_gene: TRBV5-1
CDR3aa: ASSLTGNTEAF; abundance: -; v_gene: TRBV7-8
CDR3aa: AWSALTGMGTEAF; abundance: -; v_gene: TRBV30
CDR3aa: ASTNRRGGQPQH; abundance: -; v_gene: TRBV6-5